This TCR beta chain was sequenced for a study of early T cells in non-severe SARS-CoV-2 infection. For the study at large: The chains were unpaired, and the sequenced material was bulk RNA from unsorted whole blood. Whole-study findings and limits: A preference for anti-spike CD8 responses marked VDJdb matching, which missed private and CD4 specificities.

The library protocol tagged individual cDNA molecules with unique molecular identifiers. TCRdb itself ran the 5' RACE reads through MiXCR, one entry per CDR3 protein. This table holds approximately 84,000 distinct CDR3 sequences, 14% to 15% found once. Losses at the gene ends were 5 bases for V and 4 bases for J; bases not matched to a gene: 10. CDR3 length: 15 residues. The V gene's germline CDR1 is SGHTA and CDR2 FQGNSA. This clonotype was picked up a small number of times. Antigen: not known. The V gene is TRBV7-2, the J gene TRBJ1-2, with 7 bases lining up with TRBD1. Sequenced material: whole blood. The receptor's source is an adult who was a healthcare worker with PCR-confirmed SARS-CoV-2 infection or an uninfected control (not recorded which). The CDR3 loop is CASSPRQGPLYGYTF. CDR3 nucleotide sequence: TGTGCCAGCAGCCCCAGACAGGGTCCCCTCTATGGCTACACCTTC.